This T cell receptor (beta chain) was retrieved from a study of blood T cell repertoires in COVID-19. Study summary: Researchers got acute and convalescent COVID-19 samples from the United States, Italy and Spain. T cells, B-cell-depleted T cells, or PBMCs supplied cDNA or gDNA.

As originally analysed: Reference gene primer amplification gave estimated nucleated cell counts. Libraries were prepared by immunoSEQ multiplex PCR; TCRdb keeps only in-frame clonotypes and omits some of them. V and J calls and clone size are as listed in that table; D and trimming were resolved from the DNA. The table has 150,000 to 180,000 clones, roughly four fifths seen once. This CDR3 is built from 15 residues. Per the germline V gene, CDR1 is SGHRS and CDR2 is YFSETQ. V was pared by 1 base and J by 6 bases, with 4 bases of the junction left unmatched. The rearrangement uses TRBV5-1 and TRBJ2-3; TRBD2 agrees at 11 bases. The clonotype was recovered from a woman in her fifties or sixties with acute or convalescent COVID-19. Sequencing input: peripheral blood. The CDR3 protein is CASSLTTSGVDTQYF. The CDR3 region has the DNA TGCGCCAGCAGCTTGACGACTAGCGGGGTGGATACGCAGTATTTT.